The next 31 T cell receptor beta chains were all read from a single sample in a study of long-term antiretroviral therapy in people with HIV. Survey-level immunoSEQ v3.0 assays were run. TCRdb keeps only in-frame clones here, not all; method: immunoSEQ multiplex PCR. The sample records fewer than 20,000 clones, approximately 94% being singletons. Sequencing used unsorted PBMCs, obtained roughly 6.8 years after starting antiretroviral therapy. The receptors stem from a woman aged 45-65 years with HIV.

The rearrangement links TRBV7-8 to TRBJ2-3; 14 nucleotides match TRBD2. The V and J ends lost 4 bases and 5 bases, in that order; junction bases with no gene match: 14. The CDR3 runs to 19 residues. CDR1 and CDR2 (germline): SGHVS, FQNEAQ. The CDR3 loop is CASSSPIGTSGSSVDTQYF. In DNA form, the CDR3 reads TGTGCCAGCAGCTCGCCAATCGGGACTAGCGGGAGTTCGGTAGATACGCAGTATTTT.

This clone is a singleton in its sample. This chain uses TRBV7-9 with TRBJ2-7; D gene unclear. The CDR3 is made up of 16 amino acids. Trimming pared 3 bases from V and 2 bases from J, leaving 17 bases between. The germline CDR1 and CDR2 sequences are SEHNR and FQNEAQ (reference sequence). The chain's CDR3 is CASSFPVPDPTYEQYF. Here the CDR3 DNA reads TGTGCCAGCAGCTTTCCAGTACCAGACCCAACCTACGAGCAGTACTTC.

The chain recombines TRBV19 with TRBJ2-6; D remains ambiguous. Germline loops: CDR1 LNHDA, CDR2 SQIVND (reference sequence). V lost 0 bases and J lost 4, with 7 bases in between. The CDR3 totals 15 residues. DNA of the CDR3: TGTGCCAGTAGTATAGAGAAAGTCGGGGCCAACGTCCTGACTTTC. As protein: CASSIEKVGANVLTF.

The chain combines TRBV5-1 with TRBJ2-7; the D call may be TRBD1 or TRBD2 (6 bases each). Trimming pared 0 bases from V and 6 bases from J, leaving 16 bases between. Germline V CDR1 and CDR2: SGHRS, YFSETQ. The CDR3 covers 15 residues. CDR3 residues: CASSLGGASFFEQYF. DNA of the CDR3: TGCGCCAGCAGCTTGGGGGGGGCTTCTTTTTTCGAGCAGTACTTC.

The chain uses TRBV6-1 and TRBJ1-4; the D is unclear. The CDR3 consists of 14 residues. V lost 10 bases to trimming and J lost 6 bases, with 18 bases between them. Germline V gives CDR1 MNHNS, CDR2 SASEGT. The chain's CDR3 is CATRPTWADEKLFF. The CDR3 coding sequence is TGTGCCACCCGACCGACCTGGGCGGATGAAAAACTGTTTTTT.

The J gene is TRBJ1-5, the V gene TRBV18; no clear D. Trimming pared 3 bases from V and 3 bases from J, leaving 12 bases between. The CDR3 totals 15 residues. Germline V gene data show CDR1 as KGHSH and CDR2 as LQKENI. CDR3: CASSPSVGNNQPQHF. The CDR3 DNA reads as TGTGCCAGCTCACCTTCGGTTGGTAACAATCAGCCCCAGCATTTT.

The J gene is TRBJ1-1, the V gene TRBV19; tentative D call: TRBD1 (5 bases). With 5 bases removed from V and 0 bases from J, the gap between germline ends came to 10 bases. The CDR3 covers 14 residues. Germline CDR1 reads LNHDA; CDR2 reads SQIVND (reference sequence). CDR3 nucleotide sequence: TGTGCCAGTAGTGCCCAGACAGTGAACACTGAAGCTTTCTTT. Translation: CASSAQTVNTEAFF.

The J gene is TRBJ2-5, the V gene TRBV7-9; tentatively, D is TRBD1 or TRBD2 (5 bases each). This CDR3 region has 14 residues. Trimming cost V 5 bases and J 1 base, with 11 bases left between them. The germline CDR1 and CDR2 sequences are SEHNR and FQNEAQ (reference sequence). The CDR3, as DNA: TGTGCCAGCAGCCCGCCGGGGCCCCAAGAGACCCAGTACTTC. Amino acid sequence: CASSPPGPQETQYF.

The rearrangement uses TRBV6-1 and TRBJ1-3; 9 bases line up with TRBD1. V trimming: 9 bases; J trimming: 3 bases; junction bases outside the gene matches: 9. The CDR3 sequence is 15 residues long. Germline V lookup: CDR1 MNHNS, CDR2 SASEGT. Here the CDR3 reads CASRNRGPRGNTIYF. CDR3 in DNA: TGTGCCAGTAGAAACAGGGGGCCGCGTGGAAACACCATATATTTT.

Here the CDR3 reads CASSWDPGYNEQFF. DNA of the CDR3: TGTGCCAGCAGCTGGGACCCAGGTTACAATGAGCAGTTCTTC. The V call is TRBV5-5, the J call TRBJ2-1; the D gene could be TRBD1 or TRBD2 (5 bases each). Germline V lookup: CDR1 SGHKS, CDR2 YYEKEE (reference sequence). V lost 3 bases to trimming and J lost 4 bases, with 11 bases between them. The CDR3 is made up of 14 amino acids.

The chain combines TRBV19 with TRBJ1-2, with 8 bases fitting TRBD1. J gave up 3 bases and V 10 bases, and 13 bases lay outside the gene matches. CDR1 and CDR2 from the germline V gene are LNHDA and SQIVND (reference sequence). This CDR3 region has 15 residues. The CDR3 region is CATGQGRGWDYGYTF. The CDR3 DNA reads as TGTGCCACCGGACAGGGCAGGGGATGGGACTATGGCTACACCTTC.

The chain recombines TRBV5-1 with TRBJ2-5; 8 nucleotides agree with TRBD1. The CDR3 has 18 residues. V was clipped by 0 bases and J by 3 bases; unmatched bases: 13. Germline V gene data show CDR1 as SGHRS and CDR2 as YFSETQ. The CDR3 nucleotides are TGCGCCAGCAGCTTGGATTTACGGCAGGGGGCGAGGGAAGAGACCCAGTACTTC. This encodes CASSLDLRQGAREETQYF.

The DNA for the CDR3 is TGTGCCAGCAGCTCTAGCGGGAGAGCCACAGATACGCAGTATTTT. It codes for CASSSSGRATDTQYF. The gene calls are TRBV7-8 and TRBJ2-3; TRBD2 matches at 10 bases. Germline assignment: CDR1 SGHVS and CDR2 FQNEAQ. CDR3 size: 15 residues. The trim removed 4 bases at V and 2 bases at J, leaving 3 bases unmatched.

The chain couples TRBV6-5 to TRBJ1-5; no definite D call. The CDR3 has 14 residues. The V end lost 2 bases, the J end lost 4 bases, and 9 bases lay between the germline ends. Germline CDR1 and CDR2: MNHEY and SVGAGI. CDR3 DNA sequence: TGTGCCAGCAGTTACCGACTTGGGAATCAGCCCCAGCATTTT. The encoded protein is CASSYRLGNQPQHF.

V gene TRBV7-9 combines with J gene TRBJ2-1; 9 nucleotides agree with TRBD1. Germline V gene sequence: CDR1 SEHNR, CDR2 FQNEAQ (reference sequence). This CDR3 has 12 amino acids. J lost 8 bases, V lost 5 bases, and 1 base had no gene match. The CDR3 reads CASSTGGDEQFF. The CDR3 nucleotides read TGTGCCAGCAGCACAGGGGGCGATGAGCAGTTCTTC.

The chain is built from TRBV28 and TRBJ1-2; D is uncertain. The germline gives CDR1 MDHEN, CDR2 SYDVKM. The CDR3 extends over 11 amino acids. V lost 4 bases, J lost 4 bases, and 4 bases lay in between. The CDR3 DNA is TGTGCCAGCAGTTGGGGCTATGGCTACACCTTC. Residues: CASSWGYGYTF.

This sequence joins TRBV19 and TRBJ1-5, with a tentative D call TRBD1 (6 bases). The germline CDR1 and CDR2 sequences are LNHDA and SQIVND (reference sequence). The CDR3 runs 13 residues. V was cut by 8 bases and J by 3 bases, with 11 bases left in between. As DNA, the CDR3 is TGTGCCAGTCGTTGGACAGTCAATCAGCCCCAGCATTTT. It translates to CASRWTVNQPQHF. Filled out from reference TRBV19 and TRBJ1-5, the complete variable domain reads DGGITQSPKYLFRKEGQNVTLSCEQNLNHDAMYWYRQDPGQGLRLIYYSQIVNDFQKGDIAEGYSVSREKKESFPLTVTSAQKNPTAFYLCASRWTVNQPQHFGDGTRLSIL.

This chain joins TRBV7-6 and TRBJ2-7; no clear D. Trimming took off 4 bases at V and 5 bases at J, with 12 bases between the two ends. This CDR3 is built from 13 residues. Germline CDR1 SGHVS, CDR2 FNYEAQ. CDR3 bases: TGTGCCAGCAGCTCCCTCACCCGCGACGAGCAGTACTTC. This gives the protein CASSSLTRDEQYF.

This chain links TRBV7-9 with TRBJ2-7; 8 bases match TRBD2. The CDR3 covers 14 residues. Losses at the gene ends were 10 bases for V and 5 bases for J; bases not matched to a gene: 13. The germline gives CDR1 SEHNR, CDR2 FQNEAQ (reference sequence). DNA of the CDR3: TGTGCCACCACGTTAGCGGGAATGGGGCACGAGCAGTACTTC. Its protein is CATTLAGMGHEQYF.

The chain links TRBV6-5 to TRBJ2-2; no definite D call. The germline V gene encodes CDR1 MNHEY and CDR2 SVGAGI. The germline V and J ends were trimmed by 8 bases and 6 bases, with 7 bases remaining between them. The CDR3 has 11 amino acids. CDR3 amino acids: CASLGSGELFF. The CDR3 region has the DNA TGTGCCAGCCTTGGGTCCGGGGAGCTGTTTTTT.

The chain uses TRBV23-1 and TRBJ2-7, with 8 bases fitting TRBD2. TRBV23-1 is labeled an ORF, and its function is uncertain. This CDR3 spans 16 amino acids. With V trimmed by 2 bases and J by 4 bases, 10 bases remained unmatched. The CDR3 spells CASSQPASGSGYEQYF. As DNA, the CDR3 is TGCGCCAGCAGTCAACCGGCCAGCGGGAGTGGGTACGAGCAGTACTTC.

The chain uses TRBV6-5 and TRBJ1-3; no clear D. Looked up from germline, CDR1 is MNHEY and CDR2 is SVGAGI. The V and J ends lost 6 bases and 0 bases respectively, with 12 bases between them. The CDR3 extends over 15 amino acids. The CDR3 sequence: CASRISDYSGNTIYF. The DNA of the CDR3 is TGTGCCAGCAGGATCAGCGATTACTCTGGAAACACCATATATTTT.

A few counts support this clone. V and J are TRBV2 and TRBJ2-7; no clear D. The CDR3 has 15 amino acids. CDR1 and CDR2 from the germline V gene are SNHLY and FYNNEI. Trimming took off 6 bases at V and 2 bases at J, with 17 bases between the two ends. The CDR3 DNA reads TGTGCCAGCAGCCCCGATGGTTCTAGACCCTACGAGCAGTACTTC. Translated, it gives CASSPDGSRPYEQYF.

The table lists this clone with a count of one. The chain employs TRBV12-5 and TRBJ2-3; TRBD1 aligns across 10 bases. CDR1 LGHNT and CDR2 FRNRAP come from the germline V gene. Trimming cost V 0 bases and J 4 bases; bases outside gene matches: 1. This CDR3 comprises 15 residues. CDR3: CASGLVTGGADTQYF. Here the CDR3 DNA reads TGTGCTAGTGGTTTGGTGACAGGGGGCGCAGATACGCAGTATTTT.

The chain couples TRBV19 to TRBJ1-6, with D possibly matching TRBD1 (5 bases). Trimming pared 6 bases from V and 9 bases from J, leaving 12 bases between. The CDR3 runs to 13 residues. The germline V gene has CDR1 LNHDA and CDR2 SQIVND (reference sequence). DNA of the CDR3: TGTGCCAGTAGACAGGATATTTTTTCACCCCTCCACTTT. This sequence encodes CASRQDIFSPLHF.

CDR3 sequence (DNA): TGTGCCAGCCGACTTTCCTCCACCTACGAGCAGTACTTC. Its protein is CASRLSSTYEQYF. V gene TRBV28 combines with J gene TRBJ2-7; no clear D gene. The ends were cut back, 8 bases at V and 2 bases at J, with 13 bases in the middle. The V gene's germline CDR1 is MDHEN and CDR2 SYDVKM. The CDR3 totals 13 residues. Complete variable domain (other parts from reference TRBV28 and TRBJ2-7): DVKVTQSSRYLVKRTGEKVFLECVQDMDHENMFWYRQDPGLGLRLIYFSYDVKMKEKGDIPEGYSVSREKKERFSLILESASTNQTSMYLCASRLSSTYEQYFGPGTRLTVT.

The chain employs TRBV7-2 and TRBJ2-7; 9 bases match TRBD2. CDR1 is SGHTA and CDR2 is FQGNSA in the germline V gene. This CDR3 region has 15 residues. V trimming: 1 base; J trimming: 2 bases; junction bases outside the gene matches: 3. CDR3 protein: CASSLGASGAYEQYF. Written as DNA, the CDR3 is TGTGCCAGCAGCTTAGGGGCTAGCGGGGCCTACGAGCAGTACTTC.

This chain links TRBV7-9 with TRBJ2-2; D is undetermined. V was cut by 8 bases and J by 5 bases, with 12 bases left in between. The length of the CDR3 is 13 residues. The V gene's germline CDR1 is SEHNR and CDR2 FQNEAQ (reference sequence). The CDR3 spells CASLMSLTGELFF. The CDR3 region has the DNA TGTGCCAGCCTTATGTCGCTTACCGGGGAGCTGTTTTTT. The full variable domain, rest sourced from reference TRBV7-9 and TRBJ2-2, is DTGVSQNPRHKITKRGQNVTFRCDPISEHNRLYWYRQTLGQGPEFLTYFQNEAQLEKSRLLSDRFSAERPKGSFSTLEIQRTEQGDSAMYLCASLMSLTGELFFGEGSRLTVL.

The chain links TRBV27 to TRBJ1-1; 8 bases align to TRBD1. Trimming removed 2 bases from V and 5 bases from J; junction bases left unmatched: 7. The CDR3 extends over 15 amino acids. The germline CDR1 and CDR2 sequences are MNHEY and SMNVEV (reference sequence). CDR3 DNA sequence: TGTGCCAGCAGTTTACAAACAGGGGGGTGGACTGAAGCTTTCTTT. It translates to CASSLQTGGWTEAFF.

Points on this clone: The sample contains more than one DNA sequence encoding this CDR3. The V and J genes are TRBV5-1 and TRBJ1-1; 11 bases map to TRBD1. The V gene's germline CDR1 is SGHRS and CDR2 YFSETQ. V dropped 3 bases and J dropped 0; count of bases not matched to a gene: 4. The CDR3 covers 16 residues. The chain's CDR3 is CASSYGQGALNTEAFF. In nucleotides, the CDR3 is TGCGCCAGCAGCTACGGACAGGGGGCATTGAACACTGAAGCTTTCTTT.

The CDR3 sequence is CASSLLTGAGEQYF. The CDR3 nucleotides are TGCGCCAGCAGCCTCTTGACTGGAGCCGGCGAGCAGTACTTC. This chain connects TRBV5-1 to TRBJ2-7; no clear D. Trimming pared 4 bases from V and 6 bases from J, leaving 17 bases between. CDR3 length: 14 amino acids. Germline CDR1 reads SGHRS; CDR2 reads YFSETQ.